Listed below are T cell receptor beta chains from one sample, sequenced in a study of blood T cells in healthy people across ages. Via MiXCR, TCRdb re-called the 5' RACE reads, giving one row per CDR3 protein. The repertoire has over a million distinct CDR3 sequences, 20% to 25% of them found once; the top ten carry around 0.75%. The sample was also reused in another study, on T cells of mothers and their children.

The sequencing sample was made of blood. Every receptor here comes from a girl aged 2 to 10 in good health. Each CDR3 is given with its conserved first and last residue. A D gene is named only where the DNA matches it firmly. Clone size is stated in some rows and not others, as once, few, many or a class when expanded.

v_call	d_call	clone_size	j_call	cdr3_nt	cdr3_aa
TRBV28	-	-	TRBJ1-6	TGTGCCAGCAGCCAGGGGACCGCTAGCTCCTATAATTCACCCCTCCACTTT	CASSQGTASSYNSPLHF
TRBV11-2	TRBD2	-	TRBJ2-7	TGTGCCAGCAGCCCGCGACAGAAGGCTAGCGGGAGGGCCTCCTACGAGCAGTACTTC	CASSPRQKASGRASYEQYF
TRBV29-1	-	-	TRBJ1-4	TGCAGCGTTGGAACGACTTCTGTGGAAAAACTGTTTTTT	CSVGTTSVEKLFF
TRBV7-2	TRBD1	few	TRBJ2-7	TGTGCCAGCAGCGGGGGACAGGAAGAGGCCCAGTACTTC	CASSGGQEEAQYF
TRBV7-2	TRBD2	-	TRBJ2-7	TGTGCCAGCAGCCGTGCGAATTCGGGGGGGCAAAGGACCTACGAGCAGTACTTC	CASSRANSGGQRTYEQYF
TRBV5-4	-	-	TRBJ2-3	TGTGCCAGCAGCTTGGGCATCGAGCCAGATCGAGATACGCAGTATTTT	CASSLGIEPDRDTQYF
TRBV18	-	-	TRBJ2-7	TGTGCCAGCTCGTTAACCAAGGGAGATCGGTACGAGCAGTGCTTC	CASSLTKGDRYEQCF
TRBV9	-	few	TRBJ2-3	TGTGCCAGCTACCCCGAGCAGAGCGGAAGCACAGATACGCAGTATTTT	CASYPEQSGSTDTQYF
TRBV6-5	-	-	TRBJ2-2	TGTGCCAGCAGTTACTCGATCATGGCCGGGGAGCTGTTTTTT	CASSYSIMAGELFF
TRBV7-2	-	-	TRBJ1-2	TGTGCCAGCAGCTTATTCGGGGATTCCTATGGCTACATCTTC	CASSLFGDSYGYIF
TRBV12-3/TRBV12-4	-	-	TRBJ2-7	TGTGCCAGCAGTAGGGCTGATGTCGGGCAGTACTTC	CASSRADVGQYF
TRBV28	-	-	TRBJ2-5	TGTGCCAGCAGTTGGAACCGGGACTGGCCTTTAAAGGAGCGGTTCTTC	CASSWNRDWPLKERFF
TRBV19	TRBD1	-	TRBJ2-2	TGTGCCACTAGGGACAGGCGTACCGGGGAGCTGTTTTTT	CATRDRRTGELFF
TRBV20-1	-	-	TRBJ2-6	TGCAGTGCTACTCCCAGCGCTGAGACTGGGGCCAACGTCCTGACTTTC	CSATPSAETGANVLTF